The T cell receptor beta chain under discussion was sequenced for a study of T cells in Graves' hyperthyroidism and ophthalmopathy. This clonotype was seen a few times. The CDR3 sequence is 13 residues long. V dropped 5 bases and J dropped 8 bases, with 15 bases sitting between them. Germline-derived CDR1 and CDR2 are GTSNPN and SVGIG (reference sequence). Researchers took RNA transcripts and amplified the TCR beta CDR3 regions from them. HTBI primers drove first-round RT-PCR of the TCR CDR3. TCRdb processed the multiplex PCR reads anew with MiXCR; each CDR3 protein has one entry. Of about 700,000 distinct CDR3 sequences in the sample, around 15% are singletons; the top ten hold 10% to 13%.

Sequenced material: blood. The receptor was isolated from a woman younger than 35 with Graves' hyperthyroidism. The chain couples TRBV30 to TRBJ2-2, with D perhaps TRBD2 (5 bases). For the CDR3, the DNA is TGTGCCTGGGGGGTTTCGCGAGGGGGGGAGCTGTTTTTT. It encodes CAWGVSRGGELFF.